This T cell receptor (beta chain) was retrieved from a study of blood T cell repertoires in COVID-19. Study-level background: The analysed material was cDNA or gDNA that came from T cells, B-cell-depleted T cells, or PBMCs.

Original processing methods: Estimation of nucleated cell counts relied on the amplification of reference gene primers. This table comes from immunoSEQ multiplex PCR, and its TCRdb copy is limited to in-frame clones, with some not included. The DNA was the basis for D and trimming; V, J and clone size are from that table. The table includes more than 150,000 clones, approximately 84% detected once. V lost 6 bases to trimming and J lost 13 bases; unmatched junction nucleotides: 14. CDR1 and CDR2 from the germline V gene are LNHDA and SQIVND (reference sequence). The CDR3 extends over 14 amino acids. The source material was peripheral blood. The TCR comes from a woman at least 80 years old with acute or convalescent COVID-19. J is TRBJ2-1 and V is TRBV19; 8 bases line up with TRBD2. CDR3 nucleotide sequence: TGTGCCAGTAGCAACGGGGGGGTGGTAGGTCTCCAGTTCTTC. Protein sequence: CASSNGGVVGLQFF. Based on the CDR3 plus reference TRBV19 and TRBJ2-1, the full variable domain is DGGITQSPKYLFRKEGQNVTLSCEQNLNHDAMYWYRQDPGQGLRLIYYSQIVNDFQKGDIAEGYSVSREKKESFPLTVTSAQKNPTAFYLCASSNGGVVGLQFFGPGTRLTVL.